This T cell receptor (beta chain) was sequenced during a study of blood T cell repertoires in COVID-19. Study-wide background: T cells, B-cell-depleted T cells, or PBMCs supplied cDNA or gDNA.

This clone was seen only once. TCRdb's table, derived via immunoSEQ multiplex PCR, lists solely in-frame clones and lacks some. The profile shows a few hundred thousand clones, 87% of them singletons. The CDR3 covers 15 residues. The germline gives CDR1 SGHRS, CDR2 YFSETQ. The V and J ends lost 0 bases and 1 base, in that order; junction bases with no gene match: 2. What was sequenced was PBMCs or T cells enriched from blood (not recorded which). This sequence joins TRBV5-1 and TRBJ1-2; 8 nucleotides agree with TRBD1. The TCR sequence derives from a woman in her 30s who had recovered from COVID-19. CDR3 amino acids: CASSLAGQDNYGYTF. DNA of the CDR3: TGCGCCAGCAGCTTGGCGGGACAGGATAACTATGGCTACACCTTC.